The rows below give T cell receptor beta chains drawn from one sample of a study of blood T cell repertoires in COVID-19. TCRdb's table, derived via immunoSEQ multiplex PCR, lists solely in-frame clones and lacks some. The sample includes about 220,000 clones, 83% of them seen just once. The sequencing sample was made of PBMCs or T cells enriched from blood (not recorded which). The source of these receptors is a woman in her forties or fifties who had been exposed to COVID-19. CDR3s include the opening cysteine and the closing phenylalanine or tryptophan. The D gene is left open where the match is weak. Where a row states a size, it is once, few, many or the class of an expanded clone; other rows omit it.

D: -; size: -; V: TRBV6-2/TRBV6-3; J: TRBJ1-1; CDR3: CASSTLTSLAEAFF; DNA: TGTGCCAGCAGCACCCTTACATCCCTTGCCGAAGCTTTCTTT
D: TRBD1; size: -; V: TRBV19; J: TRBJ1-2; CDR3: CASRDRVNYGYTF; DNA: TGTGCCAGCCGGGACAGGGTCAACTATGGCTACACCTTC
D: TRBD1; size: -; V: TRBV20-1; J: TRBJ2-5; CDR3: CSASKGTGFKETQYF; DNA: TGCAGTGCCAGTAAGGGGACAGGGTTTAAGGAGACCCAGTACTTC
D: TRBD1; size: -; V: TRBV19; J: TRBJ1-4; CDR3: CASSRQGAGEKLFF; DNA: TGTGCCAGTAGTCGACAGGGGGCAGGCGAAAAACTGTTTTTT
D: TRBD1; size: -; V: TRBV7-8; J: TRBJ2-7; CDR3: CASSLGAGTGYEQYF; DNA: TGTGCCAGCAGCTTAGGGGCCGGGACAGGCTACGAGCAGTACTTC
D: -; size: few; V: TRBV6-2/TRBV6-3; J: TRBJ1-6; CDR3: CASSSQDSHNSPLHF; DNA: TGTGCCAGCAGTTCTCAGGACAGCCATAATTCACCCCTCCACTTT
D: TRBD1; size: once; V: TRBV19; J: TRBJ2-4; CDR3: CASTATGLAKNIQYF; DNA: TGTGCCAGTACCGCGACAGGGCTAGCCAAAAACATTCAGTACTTC
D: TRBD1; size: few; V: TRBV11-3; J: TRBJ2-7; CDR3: CASSLGDRGEQYF; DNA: TGTGCCAGCAGCTTGGGGGACAGAGGCGAGCAGTACTTC
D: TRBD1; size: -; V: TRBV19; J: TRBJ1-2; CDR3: CASSDRERNGYTF; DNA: TGTGCCAGTAGTGACAGGGAGAGAAATGGCTACACCTTC
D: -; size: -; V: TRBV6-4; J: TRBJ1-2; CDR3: CASSDANRYTF; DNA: TGTGCCAGCAGTGACGCCAACAGGTACACCTTC
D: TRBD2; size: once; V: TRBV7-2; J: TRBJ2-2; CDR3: CASLTGGGDGELFF; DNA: TGTGCCAGCTTAACCGGGGGGGGCGACGGGGAGCTGTTTTTT
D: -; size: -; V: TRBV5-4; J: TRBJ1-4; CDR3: CASSPEGTNEKLFF; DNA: TGTGCCAGCAGCCCAGAGGGAACTAATGAAAAACTGTTTTTT
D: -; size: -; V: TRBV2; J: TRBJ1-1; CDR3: CASRLLDRGAFF; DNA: TGTGCCAGCAGGCTACTCGACAGAGGAGCTTTCTTT
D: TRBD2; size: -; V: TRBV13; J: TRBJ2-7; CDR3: CASSLGRLAAYEQYF; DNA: TGTGCCAGCAGCTTAGGCCGGCTAGCGGCCTACGAGCAGTACTTC
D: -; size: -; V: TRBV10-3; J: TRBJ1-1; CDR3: CATRGVQGLMNTEAFF; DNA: TGTGCCACCAGAGGAGTCCAGGGGCTGATGAACACTGAAGCTTTCTTT
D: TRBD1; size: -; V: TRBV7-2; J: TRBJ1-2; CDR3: CASGTGGAINYGYTF; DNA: TGTGCCTCTGGGACAGGGGGCGCCATAAACTATGGCTACACCTTC
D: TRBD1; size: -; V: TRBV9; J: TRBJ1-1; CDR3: CASSLITGGATEAFF; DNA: TGTGCCAGCAGCCTAATCACAGGGGGCGCGACTGAAGCTTTCTTT
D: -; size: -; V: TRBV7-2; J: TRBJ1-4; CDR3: CASSSSLQGREKLFF; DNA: TGTGCCAGCAGCTCCTCACTACAGGGTAGGGAAAAACTGTTTTTT
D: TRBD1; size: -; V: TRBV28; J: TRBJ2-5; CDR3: CASRLIRGGQTQYF; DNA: TGTGCCAGCAGACTAATTAGAGGGGGCCAGACCCAGTACTTC
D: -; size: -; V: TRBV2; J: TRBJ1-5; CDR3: CASSGTGSQPQHF; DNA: TGTGCCAGCAGTGGTACAGGGAGTCAGCCCCAGCATTTT